One sample yielded the 13 T cell receptor beta chains listed below, sequenced in a study of blood T cell repertoires in COVID-19. Here immunoSEQ multiplex PCR was the method, and the copy in TCRdb shows in-frame clones only, minus some. The sample includes over 200,000 clones, about nine tenths of them seen just once. Sample: peripheral blood. These receptors originate from a woman in her sixties with acute or convalescent COVID-19.

V is TRBV19 and J is TRBJ2-2; 12 nucleotides match TRBD2. The CDR3 is made up of 16 amino acids. The V and J ends lost 1 base and 6 bases, in that order; junction bases with no gene match: 3. CDR1 is LNHDA, CDR2 SQIVND, per germline (reference sequence). The CDR3 sequence is CASSIVLAGGPGELFF. CDR3 nucleotides: TGTGCCAGTAGTATAGTACTAGCGGGAGGTCCCGGGGAGCTGTTTTTT.

This chain connects TRBV9 to TRBJ2-1; D possibly corresponds to TRBD2 (5 bases). Germline V lookup: CDR1 SGDLS, CDR2 YYNGEE. The CDR3 has 15 residues. V was pared by 1 base and J by 4 bases, with 12 bases between. The CDR3 region has the DNA TGTGCCAGCAGCGTAACCAGCGGACCTTACAATGAGCAGTTCTTC. It codes for CASSVTSGPYNEQFF. Full variable domain (rest looked up from reference TRBV9 and TRBJ2-1): DSGVTQTPKHLITATGQRVTLRCSPRSGDLSVYWYQQSLDQGLQFLIQYYNGEERAKGNILERFSAQQFPDLHSELNLSSLELGDSALYFCASSVTSGPYNEQFFGPGTRLTVL.

The chain carries TRBV7-2 and TRBJ2-2, with TRBD1 matching 8 bases. The trim removed 5 bases at V and 5 bases at J, leaving 4 bases unmatched. There are 14 residues in the CDR3. CDR1 and CDR2 (germline): SGHTA, FQGNSA. The CDR3 DNA follows: TGTGCCAGCAGCACACGGACAGGGACCGGGGAGCTGTTTTTT. It translates to CASSTRTGTGELFF.

V and J are TRBV29-1 and TRBJ2-7, with 9 bases that match TRBD1. The CDR3 has 14 residues. CDR1 and CDR2 from the germline V gene are SQVTM and ANQGSEA. V was pared by 3 bases and J by 6 bases, with 9 bases of the junction left unmatched. The CDR3 DNA sequence: TGCAGCGTTGAGGCGGACAGGGGTCCTGGCGAGCAGTACTTC. Residues: CSVEADRGPGEQYF.

The V gene is TRBV7-2, the J gene TRBJ2-2; D gene unclear. Germline-derived CDR1 and CDR2 are SGHTA and FQGNSA. V gave up 6 bases and J gave up 3 bases, with 8 bases separating them. This CDR3 contains 13 residues. CDR3 sequence: CASREDYTGELFF. CDR3 in DNA: TGTGCCAGCAGGGAAGACTACACCGGGGAGCTGTTTTTT.

The J gene is TRBJ2-1, the V gene TRBV28, with D possibly matching TRBD1 (6 bases). This CDR3 comprises 17 residues. From germline, CDR1 is MDHEN and CDR2 SYDVKM. The V gene lost 5 bases and the J gene lost 3 bases, with 20 bases spanning the gap. The CDR3 loop reads CASSTLRDNRRYNEQFF. The CDR3 DNA reads TGTGCCAGCAGTACCCTCCGGGACAATCGGCGCTACAATGAGCAGTTCTTC.

The rearrangement links TRBV27 to TRBJ1-4; a possible D gene is TRBD1 (6 bases). Germline V gives CDR1 MNHEY, CDR2 SMNVEV (reference sequence). The CDR3 consists of 16 residues. V lost 8 bases to trimming and J lost 4 bases, with 20 bases between them. The CDR3 sequence is CASRQTPRGLNEKLFF. CDR3 in DNA: TGTGCCAGCCGCCAAACCCCCAGGGGCCTTAATGAAAAACTGTTTTTT.

This clone occurred a few times. The gene calls are TRBV24-1 and TRBJ2-7, with 7 positions matching TRBD1. With 3 bases clipped from V and 0 bases from J, the junction kept 1 base outside the gene matches. The germline V gene has CDR1 KGHDR and CDR2 SFDVKD. This CDR3 has 14 amino acids. The CDR3 nucleotides are TGTGCCACCAGTGATAGGGGGCTCTCCTACGAGCAGTACTTC. Translation gives CATSDRGLSYEQYF.

This chain uses TRBV6-5 with TRBJ2-7, with 7 bases lining up with TRBD1. V shed 5 bases, J shed 4 bases, and the junction held 8 bases outside the gene matches. The germline V gene encodes CDR1 MNHEY and CDR2 SVGAGI. The CDR3 spans 14 residues. The CDR3 sequence is CASSRNRDSYEQYF. In nucleotides, the CDR3 is TGTGCCAGCAGTCGAAACCGGGACAGTTACGAGCAGTACTTC.

This clone has a count of ten or more. The chain recombines TRBV6-1 with TRBJ2-1, with 7 bases lining up with TRBD1. The germline V gene has CDR1 MNHNS and CDR2 SASEGT. The junction had 5 bases not matched to a gene; V was cut back by 2 bases and J by 4 bases. This CDR3 is 15 amino acids long. CDR3 sequence reads: CASSEPGGQYNEQFF. CDR3 nucleotides: TGTGCCAGCAGTGAACCAGGGGGACAGTACAATGAGCAGTTCTTC.

At least ten counts were recorded for this clone. The chain carries TRBV4-1 and TRBJ2-7, with TRBD2 identical over 10 bases. Trimming cost V 1 base and J 4 bases; bases outside gene matches: 4. The CDR3 is made up of 15 amino acids. Germline lookup yields CDR1 MGHRA and CDR2 YSYEKL. The CDR3 here is CASSQALAGEYEQYF. In DNA form, the CDR3 reads TGCGCCAGCAGCCAAGCTCTAGCGGGAGAATACGAGCAGTACTTC.

The rearrangement joins TRBV28 to TRBJ1-2; 7 bases map to TRBD1. J was trimmed by 7 bases and V by 7 bases; bases with no gene match: 15. The CDR3 loop spans 15 amino acids. Germline loops: CDR1 MDHEN, CDR2 SYDVKM. CDR3 bases: TGTGCCAGCATCCCTTCCCTAGGGGGCGCGGGTGGCTACACCTTC. Translated: CASIPSLGGAGGYTF.

J is TRBJ2-1 and V is TRBV27; the match to TRBD2 covers 7 bases. This CDR3 region has 13 residues. The J segment lost 9 bases and the V segment lost 3 bases, leaving 5 bases of the junction unmatched. Germline CDR1 is MNHEY and CDR2 is SMNVEV (reference sequence). The CDR3 nucleotides are TGTGCCAGCAGTTTGGGGGGGGTACGTGAGCAGTTCTTC. Translation gives CASSLGGVREQFF.